These 30 T cell receptor beta chains originate from one sample sequenced in a study of cytomegalovirus exposure and HLA in healthy donors. Vbeta (60) and Jbeta (13) primers were used in the PCR. TCRdb's copy holds only in-frame clones and misses some; the assay was immunoSEQ multiplex PCR. The sample contains 90,000 to 150,000 clones, 78% of which appear only once. Source material: PBMCs. The receptors were sampled from a woman in her thirties in good health and CMV-seropositive.

The chain joins TRBV10-3 to TRBJ2-1; perhaps TRBD1 as D (6 bases). The CDR3 spans 15 residues. In germline, CDR1 is ENHRY, CDR2 SYGVKD. The V end lost 7 bases, the J end lost 8 bases, and 21 bases lay between the germline ends. The CDR3 DNA reads TGTGCCATCACCGAGGGGGACCTCAGTATCCATGAGCAGTTCTTC. Its protein is CAITEGDLSIHEQFF.

The chain combines TRBV30 with TRBJ2-7; TRBD2 matches at 9 bases. Germline V gives CDR1 GTSNPN, CDR2 SVGIG (reference sequence). With 3 bases clipped from V and 5 bases from J, the junction kept 14 bases outside the gene matches. This CDR3 is 16 amino acids long. In DNA, the CDR3 is TGTGCCTGGAGCGGGGCCCCCAGCGGGGGGTCGGACGAGCAGTACTTC. As protein: CAWSGAPSGGSDEQYF.

The chain joins TRBV9 to TRBJ1-2, with 8 bases lining up with TRBD1. The CDR3 length is 13 residues. Germline V gene sequence: CDR1 SGDLS, CDR2 YYNGEE. Unmatched junction bases numbered 7, after V lost 4 bases and J lost 8 bases. The CDR3 loop reads CASSPTQGGGYTF. The CDR3 nucleotides read TGTGCCAGCAGCCCAACACAGGGGGGCGGCTACACCTTC.

The gene calls are TRBV10-3 and TRBJ2-3, with D unclear. Per the germline V gene, CDR1 is ENHRY and CDR2 is SYGVKD. CDR3 length: 15 residues. V was cut by 9 bases and J by 4 bases, with 20 bases left in between. This CDR3 reads CAIAPKLSQADTQYF. In nucleotides, the CDR3 is TGTGCCATTGCCCCCAAGCTGTCGCAGGCAGATACGCAGTATTTT.

V usage is TRBV10-3 and J usage is TRBJ2-2, with a tentative D call TRBD1 (5 bases). CDR1 and CDR2 (germline): ENHRY, SYGVKD. V lost 7 bases and J 5 bases, leaving 14 bases between the germline ends. The CDR3 totals 14 residues. The CDR3 DNA reads as TGTGCCATCAACCCCTCAGGGAATACCGGGGAGCTGTTTTTT. Protein sequence: CAINPSGNTGELFF.

V gene TRBV5-1 combines with J gene TRBJ2-7; tentatively, D is TRBD2 (7 bases). Germline CDR1 SGHRS, CDR2 YFSETQ. This CDR3 region has 16 residues. V shed 0 bases and J shed 6 bases, with 19 bases lying between them. CDR3 nucleotides: TGCGCCAGCAGCTTGGCTCGGGGAGGGGGGGGCTCCGAGCAGTACTTC. Translating it yields CASSLARGGGGSEQYF.

V usage is TRBV6-1 and J usage is TRBJ1-4; TRBD1 matches 9 bases. The CDR3 covers 14 residues. Germline V CDR1 and CDR2: MNHNS, SASEGT. Losses at the gene ends were 7 bases for V and 6 bases for J; bases not matched to a gene: 6. The CDR3 bases are TGTGCCAGCAACCGGGACAGGGTATATGAAAAACTGTTTTTT. Translated: CASNRDRVYEKLFF.

This clone was seen a handful of times. The CDR3, as DNA: TGTGCCAGCAGCGTAAGGGACACAACAGATACGCAGTATTTT. Its protein product is CASSVRDTTDTQYF. The V gene is TRBV9, the J gene TRBJ2-3, with a possible D match to TRBD1 (6 bases). With 1 base removed from V and 3 bases from J, the gap between germline ends came to 9 bases. Germline CDR1 reads SGDLS; CDR2 reads YYNGEE. The CDR3 is made up of 14 amino acids.

The CDR3 DNA follows: TGTGCCAGCTCGTCCGGGACAGGGGTTGAGCAGTACTTC. The encoded protein is CASSSGTGVEQYF. The chain is built from TRBV18 and TRBJ2-7; 10 bases agree with TRBD1. The CDR3 length is 13 residues. CDR1 and CDR2 (germline): KGHSH, LQKENI. Unmatched junction bases numbered 6, after V lost 6 bases and J lost 7 bases.

The V and J genes are TRBV18 and TRBJ1-1; D gene ambiguous. The V gene lost 6 bases and the J gene lost 3 bases, with 11 bases spanning the gap. CDR1 is KGHSH, CDR2 LQKENI, per germline. This CDR3 is 13 amino acids long. The CDR3 is CASSIFSDTEAFF. The DNA for the CDR3 is TGTGCCAGCTCCATTTTTTCAGACACTGAAGCTTTCTTT. Full variable domain (rest looked up from reference TRBV18 and TRBJ1-1): NAGVMQNPRHLVRRRGQEARLRCSPMKGHSHVYWYRQLPEEGLKFMVYLQKENIIDESGMPKERFSAEFPKEGPSILRIQQVVRGDSAAYFCASSIFSDTEAFFGQGTRLTVV.

This clone has just a few counts. Other nucleotide sequences from this sample produce the same CDR3. The chain links TRBV9 to TRBJ2-1; 10 nucleotides match TRBD2. The V gene end was trimmed by 3 bases and the J gene end by 6 bases; junction bases not matched to a gene: 6. Germline V gives CDR1 SGDLS, CDR2 YYNGEE. This CDR3 has 15 residues. The DNA of the CDR3 is TGTGCCAGCAGCGGGAGCGGGGGGGCCGGCAATGAGCAGTTCTTC. Amino acids: CASSGSGGAGNEQFF.

The genes are TRBV5-1 and TRBJ1-4; D is perhaps TRBD1 (5 bases). The CDR3 runs to 16 residues. V was cut by 4 bases and J by 0 bases, with 13 bases left in between. CDR1 and CDR2 (germline): SGHRS, YFSETQ. The CDR3 reads CASSPGSGATNEKLFF. The CDR3 DNA follows: TGCGCCAGCAGCCCGGGATCGGGGGCAACTAATGAAAAACTGTTTTTT.

The chain couples TRBV10-3 to TRBJ2-3, with a tentative D call TRBD1 (5 bases). With 7 bases removed from V and 6 bases from J, the gap between germline ends came to 11 bases. Germline values: CDR1 ENHRY, CDR2 SYGVKD. The CDR3 contains 12 residues. The CDR3 coding sequence is TGTGCCATCAAGGGGATGGACGATACGCAGTATTTT. Translated: CAIKGMDDTQYF.

This chain links TRBV7-2 with TRBJ2-1; D not resolved. The V gene's germline CDR1 is SGHTA and CDR2 FQGNSA. The CDR3 extends over 13 amino acids. V lost 2 bases and J lost 3, with 5 bases in between. The CDR3 region is CASSLNSYNEQFF. For the CDR3, the DNA is TGTGCCAGCAGCTTAAACAGCTACAATGAGCAGTTCTTC.

V and J are TRBV7-9 and TRBJ2-2; D perhaps matches TRBD2 (6 bases). The germline CDR1 and CDR2 sequences are SEHNR and FQNEAQ (reference sequence). Trimming took 1 base from V and 4 from J, leaving 10 bases between them. The CDR3 loop spans 15 amino acids. The CDR3 spells CASSLGAGRTGELFF. CDR3 in DNA: TGTGCCAGCAGCTTAGGGGCGGGGCGCACCGGGGAGCTGTTTTTT. The full variable domain, completed using reference TRBV7-9 and TRBJ2-2, is DTGVSQNPRHKITKRGQNVTFRCDPISEHNRLYWYRQTLGQGPEFLTYFQNEAQLEKSRLLSDRFSAERPKGSFSTLEIQRTEQGDSAMYLCASSLGAGRTGELFFGEGSRLTVL.

The rearrangement links TRBV5-1 to TRBJ2-2; 7 nucleotides align to TRBD1. Trimming cost V 4 bases and J 4 bases; bases outside gene matches: 4. Germline CDR1 is SGHRS and CDR2 is YFSETQ. The CDR3 loop spans 14 amino acids. This chain's CDR3 is CASSPQGFTGELFF. CDR3 sequence (DNA): TGCGCCAGCAGCCCACAGGGGTTCACCGGGGAGCTGTTTTTT.

This sequence joins TRBV28 and TRBJ2-7; D perhaps matches TRBD1 (6 bases). Germline V gene lookup returns CDR1 MDHEN and CDR2 SYDVKM. Trimming pared 6 bases from V and 6 bases from J, leaving 15 bases between. The CDR3 extends over 13 amino acids. The CDR3 nucleotides are TGTGCCAGCAGACAGGGAATTGACGGCGAGCAGTACTTC. This encodes CASRQGIDGEQYF.

The rearrangement uses TRBV7-2 and TRBJ1-2; TRBD1 is a possible D gene (6 bases). Germline V gives CDR1 SGHTA, CDR2 FQGNSA. Trimming removed 5 bases at V and 2 bases at J, with 12 bases between. CDR3 size: 14 residues. The CDR3, as DNA: TGTGCCAGCAGCCGGGACAAAGCGAACTATGGCTACACCTTC. Translating gives CASSRDKANYGYTF.

The rearrangement links TRBV5-1 to TRBJ2-7; 8 bases map to TRBD1. From germline, CDR1 is SGHRS and CDR2 YFSETQ. V shed 4 bases, J shed 1 base, and the junction held 4 bases outside the gene matches. The CDR3 has 14 amino acids. CDR3 sequence reads: CASSRDRSSYEQYF. DNA for the CDR3: TGCGCCAGCAGCAGGGACAGGTCATCCTACGAGCAGTACTTC.

This chain links TRBV7-9 with TRBJ2-5; 7 bases are a match to TRBD2. The V segment lost 0 bases and the J segment 0 bases; nucleotides outside the gene matches: 4. CDR1 SEHNR and CDR2 FQNEAQ come from the germline V gene (reference sequence). The CDR3 covers 16 residues. The CDR3 DNA reads TGTGCCAGCAGCTTAGCGACTAGCAGCCACCAAGAGACCCAGTACTTC. This translates into CASSLATSSHQETQYF.

The chain recombines TRBV4-2 with TRBJ2-7; TRBD1 aligns across 7 bases. Germline CDR1 and CDR2: LGHNA and YNFKEQ. This CDR3 comprises 14 residues. V gave up 0 bases and J gave up 12 bases; unmatched junction bases: 11. The CDR3 loop is CASSQDLPGQVRYF. The CDR3 DNA reads as TGTGCCAGCAGCCAAGATCTCCCTGGACAGGTGCGGTACTTC.

J is TRBJ2-1 and V is TRBV7-2, with TRBD2 matching 8 bases. Unmatched junction bases numbered 5, after V lost 6 bases and J lost 1 base. Germline loops: CDR1 SGHTA, CDR2 FQGNSA. This CDR3 spans 15 amino acids. For the CDR3, the DNA is TGTGCCAGCAGACGTAGCGGGGATTCCTACAATGAGCAGTTCTTC. This encodes CASRRSGDSYNEQFF.

This clone was seen just once. The chain combines TRBV4-1 with TRBJ2-7; 10 bases line up with TRBD1. The CDR3 is 19 residues long. CDR1 MGHRA and CDR2 YSYEKL come from the germline V gene. The ends lost 0 bases at V and 3 bases at J; junction bases unmatched: 14. The DNA of the CDR3 is TGCGCCAGCAGCCAAGATCTAATCGGTCCGGACAGGGGGTTCTACGAGCAGTACTTC. Its protein product is CASSQDLIGPDRGFYEQYF.

This clone was seen a single time. The chain combines TRBV7-9 with TRBJ2-5; 9 bases are a match to TRBD1. CDR1 is SEHNR, CDR2 FQNEAQ, per germline (reference sequence). J was trimmed by 4 bases and V by 6 bases; bases with no gene match: 9. CDR3 length: 15 amino acids. CDR3 region: CASSYGTGLGETQYF. In DNA form, the CDR3 reads TGTGCCAGCAGTTACGGGACAGGGTTGGGAGAGACCCAGTACTTC.

J is TRBJ2-3 and V is TRBV29-1; 11 bases agree with TRBD2. Unmatched junction bases numbered 2, after V lost 1 base and J lost 5 bases. This CDR3 has 14 residues. Germline V gene lookup returns CDR1 SQVTM and CDR2 ANQGSEA. In DNA, the CDR3 is TGCAGCGTTGAAGTAGCGGGGGGGCAAGATACGCAGTATTTT. Its protein is CSVEVAGGQDTQYF.

The chain has TRBV19 and TRBJ1-4; a weak D match, TRBD1 (5 bases). Deletions cut 4 bases from V and 0 bases from J, with 9 bases between. The CDR3 spans 15 residues. Looked up from germline, CDR1 is LNHDA and CDR2 is SQIVND (reference sequence). This CDR3 is CASSKRQSTNEKLFF. The CDR3 DNA reads as TGTGCCAGTAGTAAGAGACAGTCAACTAATGAAAAACTGTTTTTT.

J is TRBJ2-5 and V is TRBV2, with D possibly being TRBD1 (5 bases). CDR1 SNHLY and CDR2 FYNNEI come from the germline V gene. The V end lost 6 bases, the J end lost 7 bases, and 21 bases lay between the germline ends. The CDR3 is 15 residues long. CDR3 coding DNA: TGTGCCAGCAGCCAGACAGACACCCTGAAAGGGACCCAGTACTTC. Amino acids: CASSQTDTLKGTQYF.

The rearrangement links TRBV6-5 to TRBJ1-5; no clear D gene. The ends were cut back, 2 bases at V and 6 bases at J, with 8 bases in the middle. Germline loops: CDR1 MNHEY, CDR2 SVGAGI. The CDR3 contains 13 residues. Here the CDR3 DNA reads TGTGCCAGCAGTTACAACCGGGGTCAGCCCCAGCATTTT. Its translation is CASSYNRGQPQHF.

The V gene is TRBV18, the J gene TRBJ2-5; D is uncertain. The CDR3 extends over 15 amino acids. V was clipped by 0 bases and J by 3 bases, with 11 bases between them. The V gene's germline CDR1 is KGHSH and CDR2 LQKENI. CDR3 sequence (DNA): TGTGCCAGCTCACCACCGTCGTCTCCCGAAGAGACCCAGTACTTC. It is translated as CASSPPSSPEETQYF.

The V call is TRBV5-6, the J call TRBJ2-2; no clear D gene. The CDR3 extends over 13 amino acids. Germline values: CDR1 SGHDT, CDR2 YYEEEE. Between the trimmed V and J ends, which lost 5 bases and 5 bases, there was a span of 10 bases. The CDR3 protein is CASRIAGTGELFF. CDR3 bases: TGTGCCAGCAGGATAGCTGGGACCGGGGAGCTGTTTTTT.